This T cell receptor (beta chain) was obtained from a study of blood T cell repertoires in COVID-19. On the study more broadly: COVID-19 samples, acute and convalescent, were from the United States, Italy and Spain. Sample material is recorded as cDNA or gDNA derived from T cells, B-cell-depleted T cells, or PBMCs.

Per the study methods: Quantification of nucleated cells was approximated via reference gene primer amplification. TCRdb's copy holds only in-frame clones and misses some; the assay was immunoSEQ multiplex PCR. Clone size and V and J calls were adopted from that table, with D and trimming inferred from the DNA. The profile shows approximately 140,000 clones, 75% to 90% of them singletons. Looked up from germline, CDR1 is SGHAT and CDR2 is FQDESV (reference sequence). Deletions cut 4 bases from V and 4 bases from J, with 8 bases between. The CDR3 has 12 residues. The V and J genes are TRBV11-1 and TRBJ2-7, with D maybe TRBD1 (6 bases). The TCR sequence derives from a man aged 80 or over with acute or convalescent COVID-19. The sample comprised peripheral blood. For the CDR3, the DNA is TGTGCCAGCAGCTCAGACAGGTACGAGCAGTACTTC. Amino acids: CASSSDRYEQYF. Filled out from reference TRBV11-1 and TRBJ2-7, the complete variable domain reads EAEVAQSPRYKITEKSQAVAFWCDPISGHATLYWYRQILGQGPELLVQFQDESVVDDSQLPKDRFSAERLKGVDSTLKIQPAELGDSAMYLCASSSDRYEQYFGPGTRLTVT.